The next 16 T cell receptor beta chains were all read from a single sample in a study of T-cell memory formation after mild COVID-19. One entry per CDR3 protein, called by TCRdb with MiXCR from the 5' RACE reads. The sample consists of around 200,000 distinct CDR3 sequences, 16% of them appearing once. Sequencing was carried out using PBMCs or a T cell subset sorted from them (not recorded which). The source is an adult woman who had mild COVID-19 (a few samples of this study predate the infection). Cell type and time point are not known.

The chain uses TRBV11-2 and TRBJ1-2; 7 bases fit TRBD1. V was pared by 1 base and J by 4 bases, with 3 bases of the junction left unmatched. The CDR3 consists of 14 residues. Germline CDR1 reads SGHAT; CDR2 reads FQNNGV. The CDR3 spells CASSLADRTYGYTF. The CDR3 DNA reads as TGTGCCAGCAGCTTAGCGGACAGGACCTATGGCTACACCTTC.

The gene calls are TRBV7-2 and TRBJ2-1, with 11 bases identical to TRBD2. The J segment lost 5 bases and the V segment lost 1 base, leaving 4 bases of the junction unmatched. CDR1 SGHTA and CDR2 FQGNSA come from the germline V gene. The CDR3 extends over 16 amino acids. The CDR3 sequence: CASSLDGTSGNNEQFF. The CDR3 DNA follows: TGTGCCAGCAGCTTAGACGGGACTAGCGGTAACAATGAGCAGTTCTTC.

The chain links TRBV10-3 to TRBJ2-7; D is perhaps TRBD2 (6 bases). Per germline, CDR1 ENHRY and CDR2 SYGVKD. The CDR3 has 14 amino acids. With 8 bases removed from V and 1 base from J, the gap between germline ends came to 15 bases. In DNA form, the CDR3 reads TGTGCCATCTCGCGGGACCCCCTTTCCTACGAGCAGTACTTC. It codes for CAISRDPLSYEQYF.

V gene TRBV20-1 combines with J gene TRBJ1-4; D ambiguous. This CDR3 region has 15 residues. Germline lookup yields CDR1 DFQATT and CDR2 SNEGSKA (reference sequence). With 0 bases removed from V and 9 bases from J, the gap between germline ends came to 17 bases. CDR3 in DNA: TGCAGTGCTAGAGATATCACGGACGAAACGAAAAAACTGTTTTTT. It encodes CSARDITDETKKLFF.

V gene TRBV5-1 combines with J gene TRBJ2-7; 9 nucleotides match TRBD2. Germline-derived CDR1 and CDR2 are SGHRS and YFSETQ. CDR3 length: 15 amino acids. V lost 0 bases and J lost 6; bases outside the gene matches: 7. CDR3: CASSLARVAGAEQYF. In DNA form, the CDR3 reads TGCGCCAGCAGCTTGGCCAGGGTAGCGGGAGCCGAGCAGTACTTC.

The chain has TRBV18 and TRBJ2-5, with D perhaps TRBD2 (7 bases). In germline, CDR1 is KGHSH, CDR2 LQKENI. The ends were cut back, 2 bases at V and 4 bases at J, with 14 bases in the middle. The CDR3 extends over 15 amino acids. CDR3 nucleotides: TGTGCCAGCTCACCAGCGGGGGCCAAGAGAGAGACCCAGTACTTC. Its protein is CASSPAGAKRETQYF.

The table lists this clonotype with a few counts. The V call is TRBV29-1, the J call TRBJ2-7; 9 nucleotides line up with TRBD2. With 7 bases clipped from V and 7 bases from J, the junction kept 11 bases outside the gene matches. The CDR3 contains 13 residues. CDR1 is SQVTM and CDR2 is ANQGSEA in the germline V gene. The CDR3 nucleotides read TGCAGCGGGCGGAGCGGGAGGTTGGGGGAGCAGTACTTC. This translates into CSGRSGRLGEQYF.

The chain is built from TRBV20-1 and TRBJ2-7; the D is unclear. Trimming took off 6 bases at V and 4 bases at J, with 16 bases between the two ends. CDR3 length: 13 amino acids. Germline CDR1 DFQATT, CDR2 SNEGSKA (reference sequence). CDR3 coding DNA: TGCAGTGCCCCCGTTCCGGGTGCGTACGAGCAGTACTTC. Amino acid sequence: CSAPVPGAYEQYF.

The chain combines TRBV30 with TRBJ1-1; D ambiguous. The germline V gene encodes CDR1 GTSNPN and CDR2 SVGIG (reference sequence). Trimming took 5 bases from V and 2 from J, leaving 9 bases between them. The CDR3 extends over 12 amino acids. The CDR3 spells CAWGIINTEAFF. The CDR3 DNA reads as TGTGCCTGGGGAATAATCAACACTGAAGCTTTCTTT.

This clonotype appeared a single time. V gene TRBV7-8 combines with J gene TRBJ2-4; 12 nucleotides match TRBD1. The trim removed 4 bases at V and 3 bases at J, leaving 22 bases unmatched. The CDR3 totals 22 residues. Germline assignment: CDR1 SGHVS and CDR2 FQNEAQ. CDR3 DNA sequence: TGTGCCAGCAGCTCCGCCGGGACAGGGGGCCGTAACCTTATTTTGGTCAAAAACATTCAGTACTTC. This gives the protein CASSSAGTGGRNLILVKNIQYF.

Only a few counts were recorded for this clonotype. The chain links TRBV4-2 to TRBJ1-3; D is unresolved. The CDR3 has 17 residues. V was trimmed by 0 bases and J by 0 bases, leaving 12 bases between them. Germline lookup yields CDR1 LGHNA and CDR2 YNFKEQ. The CDR3 loop is CASSQDVLQSSGNTIYF. For the CDR3, the DNA is TGTGCCAGCAGCCAAGATGTCCTACAAAGCTCTGGAAACACCATATATTTT.

In this sample, this clonotype turned up a few times. The V and J genes are TRBV20-1 and TRBJ2-5, with 9 positions matching TRBD1. This CDR3 spans 14 amino acids. Germline assignment: CDR1 DFQATT and CDR2 SNEGSKA (reference sequence). V shed 4 bases and J 4 bases; nucleotides not matched to a gene: 7. The CDR3 is CSAKRTGAGETQYF. The CDR3 DNA is TGCAGTGCTAAGAGGACAGGGGCGGGAGAGACCCAGTACTTC.

The table lists this clonotype with a few counts. The chain has TRBV29-1 and TRBJ2-7; no definite D call. This CDR3 contains 11 residues. Trimming took off 6 bases at V and 2 bases at J, with 8 bases between the two ends. Germline loops: CDR1 SQVTM, CDR2 ANQGSEA. The CDR3 spells CSVGPTYEQYF. The CDR3 coding sequence is TGCAGCGTCGGGCCTACCTACGAGCAGTACTTC.

This clonotype was counted ten times or more. The chain couples TRBV20-1 to TRBJ2-7; no clear D. With 3 bases removed from V and 4 bases from J, the gap between germline ends came to 13 bases. Germline V gives CDR1 DFQATT, CDR2 SNEGSKA (reference sequence). The CDR3 totals 13 residues. CDR3 nucleotides: TGCAGTGCTAGTAGAGTTTCCGCGTACGAGCAGTACTTC. Protein: CSASRVSAYEQYF.

This chain joins TRBV6-1 and TRBJ2-1; D is undetermined. The length of the CDR3 is 12 residues. Trimming cost V 6 bases and J 7 bases, with 10 bases left between them. From germline, CDR1 is MNHNS and CDR2 SASEGT. CDR3 nucleotide sequence: TGTGCCAGCAGGGCTAGATGGAATGAGCAGTTCTTC. This sequence encodes CASRARWNEQFF.

This clonotype was seen a handful of times. V gene TRBV7-3 combines with J gene TRBJ2-5; the match to TRBD1 covers 9 bases. There are 15 residues in the CDR3. Trimming at V came to 5 bases and at J to 2 bases, leaving 6 bases not matched to a gene. Germline V lookup: CDR1 SGHTA, CDR2 FQGTGA. The CDR3 here is CASSLTGGYQETQYF. In DNA, the CDR3 is TGTGCCAGCAGCCTCACAGGGGGCTATCAAGAGACCCAGTACTTC.